Following are 14 T cell receptor beta chains from one sample sequenced in a study of blood T cell repertoires in COVID-19. Sequencing used immunoSEQ multiplex PCR; TCRdb keeps in-frame clones, though not all of them. Of 250,000 to 350,000 clones in the sample, about four fifths were seen once. The sample comprised peripheral blood. Source of these receptors: a human donor with COVID-19, enrolled during active disease. The donor label of this sample is uncertain.

The chain couples TRBV6-5 to TRBJ1-2, with 9 bases fitting TRBD1. The CDR3 length is 15 residues. CDR1 MNHEY and CDR2 SVGAGI come from the germline V gene. J gave up 8 bases and V 5 bases, and 12 bases lay outside the gene matches. The CDR3 DNA sequence: TGTGCCAGCAGTCTCAATTTACAGGGGGCGGAAGGCTACACCTTC. This gives the protein CASSLNLQGAEGYTF.

The CDR3 reads CASSYQREPNYGYTF. The DNA of the CDR3 is TGTGCCAGCTCGTACCAAAGGGAGCCTAACTATGGCTACACCTTC. The chain has TRBV18 and TRBJ1-2; D remains ambiguous. V was pared by 6 bases and J by 0 bases, with 14 bases between. Germline lookup yields CDR1 KGHSH and CDR2 LQKENI. CDR3 length: 15 residues.

This clone has at least ten counts. Other DNA sequences of this sample code for an identical CDR3. This chain joins TRBV4-2 and TRBJ1-5; D is undetermined. The CDR3 extends over 15 amino acids. Germline V gene data show CDR1 as LGHNA and CDR2 as YNFKEQ. V dropped 0 bases and J dropped 5 bases, with 11 bases sitting between them. The CDR3 region is CASSQDLGGHQPQHF. CDR3 DNA sequence: TGTGCCAGCAGCCAAGATCTGGGAGGACATCAGCCCCAGCATTTT.

This chain connects TRBV11-1 to TRBJ2-7, with D perhaps TRBD1 (5 bases). The length of the CDR3 is 11 residues. Trimming removed 6 bases at V and 4 bases at J, with 7 bases between. The germline V gene encodes CDR1 SGHAT and CDR2 FQDESV (reference sequence). This CDR3 reads CASSKGYEQYF. CDR3 coding DNA: TGTGCCAGCAGTAAGGGGTACGAGCAGTACTTC.

The V call is TRBV27, the J call TRBJ1-5; the D gene is possibly TRBD1 (6 bases). Germline CDR1 is MNHEY and CDR2 is SMNVEV (reference sequence). The length of the CDR3 is 15 residues. Trimming cost V 6 bases and J 3 bases, with 15 bases left between them. CDR3 amino acids: CASRWTMGANQPQHF. CDR3 nucleotides: TGTGCCAGCAGATGGACCATGGGGGCCAATCAGCCCCAGCATTTT.

The CDR3 is CASSLWTSGSSYNEQFF. CDR3 DNA: TGTGCCAGCAGTTTATGGACTAGCGGGAGCTCCTACAATGAGCAGTTCTTC. The chain uses TRBV27 and TRBJ2-1; 13 positions agree with TRBD2. Germline V gene lookup returns CDR1 MNHEY and CDR2 SMNVEV (reference sequence). The CDR3 is made up of 17 amino acids. V was pared by 1 base and J by 0 bases, with 0 bases of the junction left unmatched.

This clone was seen more than once but under ten times. This chain uses TRBV20-1 with TRBJ2-1; no firm D call. The ends were cut back, 0 bases at V and 9 bases at J, with 6 bases in the middle. The CDR3 is 11 amino acids. The germline V gene encodes CDR1 DFQATT and CDR2 SNEGSKA (reference sequence). The CDR3 nucleotides read TGCAGTGCTAGAGATTGGAGTGAGCAGTTCTTC. This gives the protein CSARDWSEQFF.

The chain employs TRBV2 and TRBJ1-5; 11 bases line up with TRBD1. This CDR3 contains 22 residues. CDR1 SNHLY and CDR2 FYNNEI come from the germline V gene. V was pared by 0 bases and J by 0 bases, with 16 bases of the junction left unmatched. CDR3 in amino acids: CASSEALLTPGTGGNSNQPQHF. The CDR3 bases are TGTGCCAGCAGTGAAGCCTTACTAACACCCGGGACAGGGGGAAATAGCAATCAGCCCCAGCATTTT.

The V call is TRBV6-2 or TRBV6-3, the J call TRBJ1-2, with 7 bases identical to TRBD1. The CDR3 spans 15 residues. Germline lookup yields CDR1 MNHEY and CDR2 SVGEGT. V trimming: 2 bases; J trimming: 3 bases; junction bases outside the gene matches: 6. The CDR3 nucleotides read TGTGCCAGCAGTTACCCGGGCAGGGGGGACTATGGCTACACCTTC. Translating it yields CASSYPGRGDYGYTF.

The rearrangement links TRBV28 to TRBJ1-1; TRBD1 matches 7 bases. This CDR3 is built from 15 residues. J gave up 4 bases and V 6 bases, and 11 bases lay outside the gene matches. CDR1 and CDR2 (germline): MDHEN, SYDVKM. CDR3 sequence reads: CASRTRTGEATEAFF. CDR3 nucleotide sequence: TGTGCCAGCAGAACGCGGACAGGCGAGGCCACTGAAGCTTTCTTT. Filled out from reference TRBV28 and TRBJ1-1, the complete variable domain reads DVKVTQSSRYLVKRTGEKVFLECVQDMDHENMFWYRQDPGLGLRLIYFSYDVKMKEKGDIPEGYSVSREKKERFSLILESASTNQTSMYLCASRTRTGEATEAFFGQGTRLTVV.

This clone was detected once. The CDR3 nucleotides read TGTGCCAGCAGTTACTCGACAGGGGCGAACACTGAAGCTTTCTTT. Translating gives CASSYSTGANTEAFF. J is TRBJ1-1 and V is TRBV6-5, with TRBD1 matching over 8 bases. CDR1 and CDR2 (germline): MNHEY, SVGAGI. Trimming removed 0 bases from V and 1 base from J; junction bases left unmatched: 1. CDR3 length: 15 amino acids.

This chain uses TRBV28 with TRBJ2-5; 7 bases map to TRBD1. The CDR3 totals 17 residues. Germline CDR1 MDHEN, CDR2 SYDVKM. The junction had 18 bases not matched to a gene; V was cut back by 6 bases and J by 5 bases. The DNA for the CDR3 is TGTGCCAGCAGCCGAGACCGCGGACTTACAGGGGTGGAGACCCAGTACTTC. Amino acids: CASSRDRGLTGVETQYF.

V and J are TRBV10-3 and TRBJ1-1; D gene ambiguous. Per the germline V gene, CDR1 is ENHRY and CDR2 is SYGVKD. The CDR3 sequence is 14 residues long. Trimming stripped 2 bases from V and 0 bases from J, with 7 bases between. The CDR3 DNA sequence: TGTGCCATCAGTGAGACGGACTTGAACACTGAAGCTTTCTTT. It codes for CAISETDLNTEAFF.

The chain combines TRBV2 with TRBJ2-6; 7 nucleotides match TRBD1. From germline, CDR1 is SNHLY and CDR2 FYNNEI. CDR3 size: 18 residues. The J segment lost 2 bases and the V segment lost 6 bases, leaving 13 bases of the junction unmatched. CDR3 loop: CASRAEGGIPTGANVLTF. Here the CDR3 DNA reads TGTGCCAGCAGGGCTGAAGGGGGCATACCCACTGGGGCCAACGTCCTGACTTTC.